This TCR beta chain was profiled in a study of blood T cell repertoires in COVID-19. Study-wide background: COVID-19 samples collected from the United States, Italy and Spain covered acute and convalescent phases. Nucleic acid was either cDNA or gDNA, and it came from T cells, B-cell-depleted T cells, or PBMCs.

Authors' processing steps: It was from reference gene primer amplification that nucleated cell counts were estimated. Sequenced by immunoSEQ multiplex PCR; TCRdb stores in-frame clones only, minus some. V, J and clone size were drawn from that table, and D and trimming were deduced from the DNA. The data contain hundreds of thousands of clones, about nine tenths of them seen just once; the ten biggest clones take up more than 5.5%. Germline lookup yields CDR1 SGHNT and CDR2 YYREEE (reference sequence). The CDR3 has 15 amino acids. Deletions cut 0 bases from V and 4 bases from J, with 10 bases between.

Input material: peripheral blood. This chain links TRBV5-4 with TRBJ2-2, with D maybe TRBD2 (6 bases). The origin of this receptor is a man aged 55 to 70 who had recovered from COVID-19. The CDR3 reads CASSLGAGPTGELFF. The CDR3 coding sequence is TGTGCCAGCAGCTTGGGGGCGGGGCCCACCGGGGAGCTGTTTTTT.